This TCR beta chain comes out of a study of human T cells and chemical hapten exposure. Study findings and constraints: Patch test scores rose with PT1 expanded TCR counts, a positive correlation. Every donor had alopecia, and their immune response may therefore differ from healthy people's.

There are many counts of this clonotype. Its matching antigen is unknown. Trimming removed 6 bases at V and 2 bases at J, with 4 bases between. The germline V gene has CDR1 MNHEY and CDR2 SMNVEV (reference sequence). The CDR3 has 11 amino acids. Time point here: patch test 1, 2 weeks after DPC sensitization. Stated treatment: therapeutic diphenylcyclopropenone sensitization with weekly scalp DPC. The starting material, unfractionated whole blood, was used for total RNA extraction. TCRdb redid the calling of the RACE reads with MiXCR, one entry per CDR3 protein. The repertoire consists of approximately 100,000 distinct CDR3 sequences, with approximately 9.9% occurring once and the leading ten covering approximately 4%.

This TCR was recovered from a woman aged 40 to 49 with alopecia areata. Some clones in this sample may be carry-over from other donors' samples. The source was whole blood, collected in connection with sensitization to the hapten diphenylcyclopropenone (DPC). The chain uses TRBV27 and TRBJ2-5; D not resolved. This CDR3 is CASSSQETQYF. The CDR3 DNA is TGTGCCAGCAGCTCACAAGAGACCCAGTACTTC.